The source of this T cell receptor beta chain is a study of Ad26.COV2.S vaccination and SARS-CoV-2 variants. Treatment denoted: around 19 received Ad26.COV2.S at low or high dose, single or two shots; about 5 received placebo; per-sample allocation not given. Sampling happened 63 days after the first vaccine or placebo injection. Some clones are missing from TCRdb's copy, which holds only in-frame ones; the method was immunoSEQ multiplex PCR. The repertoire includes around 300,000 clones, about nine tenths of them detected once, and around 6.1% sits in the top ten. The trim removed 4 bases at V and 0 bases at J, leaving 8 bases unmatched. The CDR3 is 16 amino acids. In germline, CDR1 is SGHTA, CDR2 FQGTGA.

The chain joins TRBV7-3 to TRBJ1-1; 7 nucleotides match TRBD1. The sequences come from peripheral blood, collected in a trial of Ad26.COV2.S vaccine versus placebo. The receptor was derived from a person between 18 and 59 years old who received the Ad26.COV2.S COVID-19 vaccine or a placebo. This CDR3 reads CASSSRQGSLNTEAFF. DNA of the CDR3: TGTGCCAGCAGCTCTCGACAGGGTAGTTTGAACACTGAAGCTTTCTTT.